This T cell receptor beta chain comes out of a study of radiation and T cells in renal cell carcinoma. Remarks on this clone: Its antigen is not identified.

Study-level points and caveats: From baseline, blood top tumor clonotypes peaked at 2 weeks post-radiation.

The V segment lost 2 bases and the J segment 4 bases; nucleotides outside the gene matches: 4. This CDR3 spans 15 amino acids. Germline lookup yields CDR1 KGHSH and CDR2 LQKENI. The method was immunoSEQ multiplex PCR; TCRdb's version includes in-frame clones alone and lacks a portion of them. The data show roughly 58,000 clones, 60% to 85% seen once. Specified time point: blood 4 weeks post-SBRT, at nephrectomy. The treatment is: 15 Gy SBRT to primary tumor, nephrectomy 4 weeks later. Nephrectomy followed 15 Gy stereotactic body radiation by 4 weeks. This renal cell carcinoma was of the clear cell type.

The specimen comprised blood, sampled from a patient whose treatment included radiotherapy and nephrectomy. The chain links TRBV18 to TRBJ2-7; 11 positions match TRBD1. The receptor comes from a man between 60 and 75 years old with renal cell carcinoma. The CDR3 DNA is TGTGCCAGCTCACCAGTCGGACAGGGGGCTTACGAGCAGTACTTC. It encodes CASSPVGQGAYEQYF.